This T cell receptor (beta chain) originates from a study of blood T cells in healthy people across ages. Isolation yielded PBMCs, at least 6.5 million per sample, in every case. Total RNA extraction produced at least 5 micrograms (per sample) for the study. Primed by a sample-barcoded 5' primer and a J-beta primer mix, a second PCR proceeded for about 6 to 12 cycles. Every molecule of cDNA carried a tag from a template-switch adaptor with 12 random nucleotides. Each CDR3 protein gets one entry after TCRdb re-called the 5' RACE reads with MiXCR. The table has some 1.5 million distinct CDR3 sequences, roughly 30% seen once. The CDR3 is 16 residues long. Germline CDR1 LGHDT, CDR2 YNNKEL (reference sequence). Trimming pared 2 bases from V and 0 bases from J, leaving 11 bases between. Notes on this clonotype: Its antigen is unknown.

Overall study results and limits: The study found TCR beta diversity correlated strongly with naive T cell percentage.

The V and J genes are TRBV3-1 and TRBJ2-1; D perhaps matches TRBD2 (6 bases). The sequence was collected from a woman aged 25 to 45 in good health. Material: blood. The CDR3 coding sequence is TGTGCCAGCAGCCAAACTAGCCTTAGCTCCTACAATGAGCAGTTCTTC. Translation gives CASSQTSLSSYNEQFF.